This passage covers 24 T cell receptor beta chains from one sample sequenced in a study of ipilimumab plus nivolumab after autologous stem cell transplantation. Measured with immunoSEQ multiplex PCR; TCRdb has only the in-frame clones, and not every one. The table records 15,000 or so clones, approximately 71% of them present only once. The sample in question was PBMCs, obtained in a trial of ipilimumab plus nivolumab as post-transplant consolidation. Source of these receptors: a male donor with diffuse large B-cell lymphoma.

The CDR3 loop is CASSEKVLGELFF. The CDR3 DNA sequence: TGCGCCAGCAGTGAGAAGGTTCTCGGGGAGCTGTTTTTT. The chain couples TRBV10-1 to TRBJ2-2; D ambiguous. V lost 2 bases to trimming and J lost 7 bases, with 8 bases between them. The germline V gene encodes CDR1 WNHNN and CDR2 SYGVQD (reference sequence). The CDR3 covers 13 residues.

J is TRBJ2-3 and V is TRBV11-3; D call uncertain. V was cut by 5 bases and J by 2 bases, with 2 bases left in between. Germline V gene sequence: CDR1 SGHNT, CDR2 YENEEA. The CDR3 is 11 residues long. The chain's CDR3 is CASSATDTQYF. The CDR3 DNA sequence: TGTGCCAGCAGCGCCACAGATACGCAGTATTTT.

This clone was seen more than once but under ten times. The chain combines TRBV30 with TRBJ1-1; the D is unclear. Germline V gene sequence: CDR1 GTSNPN, CDR2 SVGIG (reference sequence). This CDR3 has 13 amino acids. Trimming took off 5 bases at V and 4 bases at J, with 14 bases between the two ends. CDR3 loop: CAWAQWVGTEAFF. Here the CDR3 DNA reads TGTGCCTGGGCCCAGTGGGTGGGCACTGAAGCTTTCTTT.

The chain employs TRBV11-3 and TRBJ2-3; 11 nucleotides align to TRBD2. Germline CDR1 and CDR2: SGHNT and YENEEA. CDR3 length: 19 residues. V trimming: 6 bases; J trimming: 0 bases; junction bases outside the gene matches: 14. The CDR3 DNA is TGTGCCAGCAGAATTCGAGGGACTAGCGGTATTTCTAGCACAGATACGCAGTATTTT. This gives the protein CASRIRGTSGISSTDTQYF.

This clone came up a few times. The J gene is TRBJ2-1, the V gene TRBV13, with 8 bases lining up with TRBD1. The V gene's germline CDR1 is PRHDT and CDR2 FYEKMQ (reference sequence). CDR3 length equals 15 residues. V was clipped by 5 bases and J by 3 bases; unmatched bases: 6. The CDR3 bases are TGTGCCAGCAGCCGCCGGACAGGGAACTACAATGAGCAGTTCTTC. Its translation is CASSRRTGNYNEQFF.

The chain combines TRBV5-4 with TRBJ2-1; D remains unclear. Trimming removed 0 bases at V and 6 bases at J, with 13 bases between. The germline V gene encodes CDR1 SGHNT and CDR2 YYREEE (reference sequence). CDR3 length: 15 amino acids. The CDR3 region is CASSLDPLVGNEQFF. The CDR3 bases are TGTGCCAGCAGCTTGGACCCCCTGGTCGGCAATGAGCAGTTCTTC.

The table lists this clone with a few counts. As DNA, the CDR3 is TGCAGCGTTGAGTTCCGCGGCACAGATACGCAGTATTTT. It encodes CSVEFRGTDTQYF. The chain has TRBV29-1 and TRBJ2-3, with D hard to call. Germline-derived CDR1 and CDR2 are SQVTM and ANQGSEA. The V end was cut by 3 bases, the J end by 1 base, with 8 bases between. The CDR3 sequence is 13 residues long.

This clone was counted a few times. This chain connects TRBV30 to TRBJ1-1; no reliable D call. Trimming removed 0 bases at V and 2 bases at J, with 4 bases between. This CDR3 has 12 residues. Germline V gene lookup returns CDR1 GTSNPN and CDR2 SVGIG (reference sequence). CDR3 DNA: TGTGCCTGGAGTGTATCTAACACTGAAGCTTTCTTT. Encoded protein: CAWSVSNTEAFF.

This clone is medium-sized in the sample. The CDR3 DNA sequence: TGTGCCAGCAGCCCCTCCGGGTATGGCTACACCTTC. Translating it yields CASSPSGYGYTF. This sequence joins TRBV7-6 and TRBJ1-2; D is unclear. The CDR3 is 12 amino acids. CDR1 is SGHVS and CDR2 is FNYEAQ in the germline V gene. Trimming left V 5 bases short and J 5 bases short, with 9 bases between.

The rearrangement uses TRBV5-4 and TRBJ1-2; no clear D gene. Trimming took off 0 bases at V and 4 bases at J, with 13 bases between the two ends. This CDR3 has 15 amino acids. The germline gives CDR1 SGHNT, CDR2 YYREEE (reference sequence). The chain's CDR3 is CASSLGVGSFYGYTF. In nucleotides, the CDR3 is TGTGCCAGCAGCTTGGGAGTTGGCAGCTTCTATGGCTACACCTTC.

The chain has TRBV9 and TRBJ2-1; a possible D gene is TRBD2 (5 bases). The length of the CDR3 is 15 residues. CDR1 SGDLS and CDR2 YYNGEE come from the germline V gene. V was cut by 3 bases and J by 2 bases, with 12 bases left in between. CDR3 sequence (DNA): TGTGCCAGCAGCGCTCACCTACTAGCCTACAATGAGCAGTTCTTC. Translating it yields CASSAHLLAYNEQFF.

CDR3: CASSHGLAGGYEQYF. The CDR3 DNA reads TGTGCCAGCAGCCATGGACTAGCGGGAGGGTACGAGCAGTACTTC. The gene calls are TRBV5-6 and TRBJ2-7, with 15 bases fitting TRBD2. V shed 4 bases and J 4 bases; nucleotides not matched to a gene: 3. CDR1 is SGHDT, CDR2 YYEEEE, per germline. This CDR3 comprises 15 residues.

The chain recombines TRBV19 with TRBJ1-1, with D unclear. Germline V gene lookup returns CDR1 LNHDA and CDR2 SQIVND (reference sequence). V was pared by 0 bases and J by 1 base, with 9 bases between. The CDR3 is 15 residues long. CDR3 sequence reads: CASSIDYRENTEAFF. The CDR3 DNA follows: TGTGCCAGTAGTATAGATTATCGGGAGAACACTGAAGCTTTCTTT.

This clone occurred once. The chain uses TRBV5-1 and TRBJ2-3, with 16 bases identical to TRBD2. V dropped 0 bases and J dropped 6; count of bases not matched to a gene: 4. Germline assignment: CDR1 SGHRS and CDR2 YFSETQ. The CDR3 has 17 residues. CDR3 region: CASSLEGLAGGYDTQYF. As DNA, the CDR3 is TGCGCCAGCAGCTTGGAGGGACTAGCGGGGGGGTACGATACGCAGTATTTT.

This clone was found once. This chain joins TRBV27 and TRBJ2-3; D remains ambiguous. CDR1 and CDR2 (germline): MNHEY, SMNVEV (reference sequence). CDR3 length: 12 amino acids. The V gene lost 5 bases and the J gene lost 1 base, with 4 bases spanning the gap. The DNA for the CDR3 is TGTGCCAGCAGTCCCGGCACAGATACGCAGTATTTT. Its protein product is CASSPGTDTQYF.

With respect to this clone: Additional DNA sequences in this sample encode the identical CDR3. V usage is TRBV10-3 and J usage is TRBJ1-2, with D unresolved. Germline V gene data show CDR1 as ENHRY and CDR2 as SYGVKD. Trimming removed 2 bases at V and 4 bases at J, with 5 bases between. This CDR3 is 12 amino acids long. The CDR3 region has the DNA TGTGCCATCAGTGAGGTAGTCTATGGCTACACCTTC. This translates into CAISEVVYGYTF.

The chain combines TRBV14 with TRBJ2-7, with 8 bases matching TRBD2. CDR3 size: 15 residues. The germline CDR1 and CDR2 sequences are SGHDN and FVKESK. V trimming: 0 bases; J trimming: 5 bases; junction bases outside the gene matches: 6. CDR3 coding DNA: TGTGCCAGCAGCCAAGAAGGTGGTAGCGGGGACGAGCAGTACTTC. Its protein is CASSQEGGSGDEQYF. Full variable domain (missing parts from reference TRBV14 and TRBJ2-7): EAGVTQFPSHSVIEKGQTVTLRCDPISGHDNLYWYRRVMGKEIKFLLHFVKESKQDESGMPNNRFLAERTGGTYSTLKVQPAELEDSGVYFCASSQEGGSGDEQYFGPGTRLTVT.

V and J are TRBV7-8 and TRBJ1-3; 7 bases are shared with TRBD1. The CDR3 has 17 residues. V lost 5 bases, J lost 0 bases, and 10 bases stayed unmatched. Per germline, CDR1 SGHVS and CDR2 FQNEAQ. In DNA, the CDR3 is TGTGCCAGCAGCAAATGGACAGGAGGGGACTCTGGAAACACCATATATTTT. Its protein product is CASSKWTGGDSGNTIYF.

V is TRBV9 and J is TRBJ1-2; D is unclear. The germline CDR1 and CDR2 sequences are SGDLS and YYNGEE. Trimming cost V 3 bases and J 3 bases, with 12 bases left between them. The CDR3 runs 14 residues. The CDR3 loop reads CASSATSDYYGYTF. CDR3 bases: TGTGCCAGCAGCGCCACCTCCGACTACTATGGCTACACCTTC.

The chain uses TRBV11-3 and TRBJ2-1; 10 bases fit TRBD1. The junction had 6 bases not matched to a gene; V was cut back by 3 bases and J by 7 bases. In germline, CDR1 is SGHNT, CDR2 YENEEA. The CDR3 has 15 amino acids. The CDR3 region has the DNA TGTGCCAGCAGCTTGACAGGGGGCTTCGGGAATGAGCAGTTCTTC. This sequence encodes CASSLTGGFGNEQFF.

The chain links TRBV21-1 to TRBJ2-1; the table's D call TRBD1 went unverified against the DNA. TRBV21-1 is deemed a pseudogene. The CDR3 loop spans 17 amino acids. CDR3 loop: CASAPHQGAISYNEQFF. CDR3 DNA sequence: TGTGCCAGCGCACCTCACCAGGGGGCGATATCCTACAATGAGCAGTTCTTC.

The chain joins TRBV19 to TRBJ2-7; 9 bases line up with TRBD1. The trim removed 10 bases at V and 4 bases at J, leaving 8 bases unmatched. Per the germline V gene, CDR1 is LNHDA and CDR2 is SQIVND (reference sequence). CDR3 size: 13 residues. This chain's CDR3 is CATADRGEYEQYF. The CDR3 DNA reads as TGTGCCACCGCGGACAGGGGTGAATACGAGCAGTACTTC.

The chain employs TRBV20-1 and TRBJ2-3, with no clear D. V dropped 1 base and J dropped 11 bases, with 10 bases sitting between them. This CDR3 is 11 amino acids long. Germline V gene lookup returns CDR1 DFQATT and CDR2 SNEGSKA (reference sequence). CDR3 sequence: CSARVPLGQYF. The CDR3 DNA is TGCAGTGCTAGAGTCCCCCTTGGGCAGTATTTT.

This clone is judged medium-sized. V is TRBV29-1 and J is TRBJ1-1, with 7 bases identical to TRBD1. Unmatched junction bases numbered 0, after V lost 1 base and J lost 1 base. The CDR3 contains 13 residues. Per germline, CDR1 SQVTM and CDR2 ANQGSEA. CDR3 loop: CSVEAGGNTEAFF. Written as DNA, the CDR3 is TGCAGCGTTGAAGCAGGGGGGAACACTGAAGCTTTCTTT.